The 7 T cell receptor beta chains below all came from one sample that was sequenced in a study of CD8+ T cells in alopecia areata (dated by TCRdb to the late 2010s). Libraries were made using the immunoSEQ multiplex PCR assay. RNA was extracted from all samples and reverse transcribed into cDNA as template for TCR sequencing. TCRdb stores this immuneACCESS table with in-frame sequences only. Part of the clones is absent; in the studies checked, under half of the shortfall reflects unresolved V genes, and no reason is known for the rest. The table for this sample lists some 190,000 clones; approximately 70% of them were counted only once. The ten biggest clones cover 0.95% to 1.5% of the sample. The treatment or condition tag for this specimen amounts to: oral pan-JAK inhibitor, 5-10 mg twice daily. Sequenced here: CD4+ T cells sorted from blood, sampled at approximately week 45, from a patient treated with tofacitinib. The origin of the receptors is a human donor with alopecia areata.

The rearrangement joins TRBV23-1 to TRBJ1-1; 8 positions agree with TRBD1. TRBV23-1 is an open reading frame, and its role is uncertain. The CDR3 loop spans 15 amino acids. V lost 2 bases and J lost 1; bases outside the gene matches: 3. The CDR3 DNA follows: TGCGCCAGCAGTCAACCCGACAGGGGGAACACTGAAGCTTTCTTT. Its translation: CASSQPDRGNTEAFF.

The CDR3 sequence: CAWNHPQEPQHF. CDR3 bases: TGTGCCTGGAACCACCCACAGGAACCCCAGCATTTT. This chain links TRBV30 with TRBJ1-5; D is perhaps TRBD1 (5 bases). Trimming pared 4 bases from V and 10 bases from J, leaving 14 bases between. The CDR3 loop spans 12 amino acids. Per germline, CDR1 GTSNPN and CDR2 SVGIG (reference sequence).

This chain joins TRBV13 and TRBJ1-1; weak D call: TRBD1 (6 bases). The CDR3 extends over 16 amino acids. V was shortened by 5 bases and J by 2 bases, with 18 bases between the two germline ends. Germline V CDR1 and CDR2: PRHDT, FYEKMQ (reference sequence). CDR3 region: CASSLDRGRFNTEAFF. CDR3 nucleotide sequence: TGTGCCAGCAGCCTAGATAGGGGGAGGTTTAACACTGAAGCTTTCTTT.

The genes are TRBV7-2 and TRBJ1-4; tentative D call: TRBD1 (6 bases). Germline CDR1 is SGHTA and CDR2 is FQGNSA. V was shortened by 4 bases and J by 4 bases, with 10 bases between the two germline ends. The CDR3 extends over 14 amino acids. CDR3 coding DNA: TGTGCCAGCAGCTCAAGGGGGATTAATGAAAAACTGTTTTTT. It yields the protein CASSSRGINEKLFF.

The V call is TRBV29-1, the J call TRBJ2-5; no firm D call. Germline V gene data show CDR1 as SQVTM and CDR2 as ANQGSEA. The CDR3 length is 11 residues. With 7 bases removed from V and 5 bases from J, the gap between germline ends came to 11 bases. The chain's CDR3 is CSAQPGETQYF. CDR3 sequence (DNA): TGCAGCGCCCAACCCGGGGAGACCCAGTACTTC. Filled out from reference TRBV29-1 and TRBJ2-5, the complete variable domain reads SAVISQKPSRDICQRGTSLTIQCQVDSQVTMMFWYRQQPGQSLTLIATANQGSEATYESGFVIDKFPISRPNLTFSTLTVSNMSPEDSSIYLCSAQPGETQYFGPGTRLLVL.

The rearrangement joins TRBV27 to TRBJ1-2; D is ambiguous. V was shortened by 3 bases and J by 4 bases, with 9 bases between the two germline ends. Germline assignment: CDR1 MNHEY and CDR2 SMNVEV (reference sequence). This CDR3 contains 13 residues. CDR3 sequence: CASSLRSSYGYTF. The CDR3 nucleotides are TGTGCCAGCAGTTTGAGGAGTAGCTATGGCTACACCTTC.

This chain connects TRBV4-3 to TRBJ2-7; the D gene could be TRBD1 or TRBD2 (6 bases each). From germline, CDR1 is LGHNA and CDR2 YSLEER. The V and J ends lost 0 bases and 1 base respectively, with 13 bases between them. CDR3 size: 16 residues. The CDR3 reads CASSQERGPQSYEQYF. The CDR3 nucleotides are TGCGCCAGCAGCCAAGAACGGGGGCCACAATCCTACGAGCAGTACTTC.